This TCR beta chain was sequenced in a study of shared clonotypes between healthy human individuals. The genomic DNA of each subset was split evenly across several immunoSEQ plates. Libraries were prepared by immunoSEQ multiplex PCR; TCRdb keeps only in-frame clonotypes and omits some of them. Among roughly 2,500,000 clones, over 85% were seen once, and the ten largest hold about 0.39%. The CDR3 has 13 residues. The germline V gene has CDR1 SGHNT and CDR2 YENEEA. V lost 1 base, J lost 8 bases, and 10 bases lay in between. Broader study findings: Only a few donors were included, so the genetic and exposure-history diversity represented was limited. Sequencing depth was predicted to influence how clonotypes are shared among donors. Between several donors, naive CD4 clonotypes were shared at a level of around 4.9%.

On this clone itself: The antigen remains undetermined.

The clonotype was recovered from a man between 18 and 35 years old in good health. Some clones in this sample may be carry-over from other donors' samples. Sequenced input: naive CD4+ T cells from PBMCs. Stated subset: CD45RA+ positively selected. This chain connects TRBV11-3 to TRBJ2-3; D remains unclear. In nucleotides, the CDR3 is TGTGCCAGCAGCTTAGTGGGCGCAGGTACGCAGTATTTT. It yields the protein CASSLVGAGTQYF.